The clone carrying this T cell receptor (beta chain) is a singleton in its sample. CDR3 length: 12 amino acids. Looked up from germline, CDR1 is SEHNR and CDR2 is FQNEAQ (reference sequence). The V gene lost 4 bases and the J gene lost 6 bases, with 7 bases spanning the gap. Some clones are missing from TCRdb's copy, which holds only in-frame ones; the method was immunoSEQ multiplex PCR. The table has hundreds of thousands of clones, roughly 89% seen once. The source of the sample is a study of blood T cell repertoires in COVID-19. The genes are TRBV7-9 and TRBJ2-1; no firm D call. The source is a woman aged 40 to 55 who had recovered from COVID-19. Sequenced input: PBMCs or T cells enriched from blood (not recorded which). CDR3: CASSSTVNEQFF. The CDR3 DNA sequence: TGTGCCAGCAGCTCCACGGTCAATGAGCAGTTCTTC.